Following are 2 T cell receptor beta chains from one sample sequenced in a study of graft-versus-host responses after intestinal transplantation. No antigen has been identified for these receptors. Method: immunoSEQ multiplex PCR; TCRdb's copy keeps in-frame clones and lacks some. In the table there are 100,000 to 140,000 clones, over 80% of which are singletons. Sequencing used unstimulated CD4+ T cells sorted from spleen or lymph node cells, obtained before transplant. These receptors were collected from a human donor who was the organ donor for an intestinal transplant.

In regard to this clone: Other DNA sequences of this sample code for an identical CDR3. The chain links TRBV5-1 to TRBJ2-3; D unresolved. V lost 3 bases and J lost 2, with 4 bases in between. The germline V gene encodes CDR1 SGHRS and CDR2 YFSETQ. This CDR3 contains 12 residues. The CDR3 sequence is CASSSSTDTQYF. In nucleotides, the CDR3 is TGCGCCAGCAGCTCTTCCACAGATACGCAGTATTTT.

V gene TRBV6-5 combines with J gene TRBJ1-6; no clear D. V lost 4 bases to trimming and J lost 8 bases, with 18 bases between them. CDR1 and CDR2 from the germline V gene are MNHEY and SVGAGI. CDR3 length: 16 residues. The CDR3 loop reads CASSFDRDWVDSPLHF. The CDR3 nucleotides are TGTGCCAGCAGTTTCGACCGGGATTGGGTGGATTCACCCCTCCACTTT.